The clone carrying this T cell receptor (beta chain) turned up a few times. The researchers produced TCR beta cDNA from 450 to 600 ng total RNA with a constant-region primer. Three-round nested multiplex PCR performed with slightly modified ARM-PCR produced the TCR beta libraries. TCRdb re-called the multiplex PCR reads through MiXCR, storing one row per CDR3 protein. The sample records 310,000 or so distinct CDR3 sequences, 58% being singletons. The data were obtained in a study of tumor-infiltrating lymphocytes in primary liver carcinoma. Study information: Roughly 3.5 to 7.13 million productive TCRbeta reads were obtained per sample, with similar numbers across tissue types.

The study extracted blood RNA from unsorted whole blood and also extracted germline DNA. Sequenced input: peripheral blood. The TCR was taken from a woman aged 30 to 39 with primary liver carcinoma and hepatitis B virus infection.

CDR3 sequence reads: CASSLFRGGTATSGNTIYF. The CDR3 DNA reads TGTGCCAGCAGCTTGTTCCGGGGAGGGACAGCAACCTCTGGAAACACCATATATTTT. The rearrangement uses TRBV5-5 and TRBJ1-3; TRBD1 aligns across 7 bases. Germline CDR1 and CDR2: SGHKS and YYEKEE (reference sequence). The CDR3 is 19 residues long. V dropped 1 base and J dropped 0; count of bases not matched to a gene: 13.